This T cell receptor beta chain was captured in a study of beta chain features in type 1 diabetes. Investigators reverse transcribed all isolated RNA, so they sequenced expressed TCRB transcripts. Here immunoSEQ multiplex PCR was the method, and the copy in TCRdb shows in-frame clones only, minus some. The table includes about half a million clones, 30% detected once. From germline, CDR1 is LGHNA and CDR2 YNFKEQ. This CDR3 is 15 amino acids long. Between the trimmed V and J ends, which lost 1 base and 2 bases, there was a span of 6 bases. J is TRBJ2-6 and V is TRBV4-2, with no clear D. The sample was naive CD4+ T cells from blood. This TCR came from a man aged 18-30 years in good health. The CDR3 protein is CASSQGEAGANVLTF. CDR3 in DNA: TGTGCCAGCAGCCAAGGAGAGGCTGGGGCCAACGTCCTGACTTTC.